These 13 T cell receptor beta chains were all obtained from the same sample, sequenced in a study of T cell changes during pregnancy in multiple sclerosis. Sequencing used immunoSEQ multiplex PCR; TCRdb keeps in-frame clones, though not all of them. The sample lists 84,000 or so clones; over 90% were seen once. Sequenced material: peripheral blood, taken in the third trimester of pregnancy. These receptors all stem from a female donor with multiple sclerosis, enrolled in a pregnancy study.

This clone was seen only a few times. The rearrangement uses TRBV9 and TRBJ1-5; the D gene is possibly TRBD1 (5 bases). V was clipped by 0 bases and J by 7 bases, with 8 bases between them. Germline V gene sequence: CDR1 SGDLS, CDR2 YYNGEE. This CDR3 is 13 amino acids long. CDR3 residues: CASSVDDSQPQHF. The CDR3 DNA reads as TGTGCCAGCAGCGTAGATGACAGCCAGCCCCAGCATTTT.

V gene TRBV5-4 combines with J gene TRBJ1-2; 9 positions match TRBD1. After removal of 4 bases from V and 2 bases from J, the junction contained 9 bases not matched to a gene. The germline V gene has CDR1 SGHNT and CDR2 YYREEE (reference sequence). The CDR3 has 16 amino acids. The CDR3 DNA reads TGTGCCAGCAGCCCTGTCGAGGGACAGGGAAACTATGGCTACACCTTC. Translated, it gives CASSPVEGQGNYGYTF.

The rearrangement uses TRBV9 and TRBJ2-7, with TRBD1 matching 9 bases. CDR3 length: 14 residues. CDR1 is SGDLS, CDR2 YYNGEE, per germline. V was clipped by 4 bases and J by 2 bases; unmatched bases: 4. The DNA for the CDR3 is TGTGCCAGCAGCCCGGGACAGGGTACCTACGAGCAGTACTTC. Translation: CASSPGQGTYEQYF.

The chain uses TRBV19 and TRBJ1-1, with a possible D match to TRBD1 (6 bases). Germline lookup yields CDR1 LNHDA and CDR2 SQIVND (reference sequence). CDR3 length: 15 residues. V lost 2 bases to trimming and J lost 2 bases, with 12 bases between them. Here the CDR3 DNA reads TGTGCCAGTAGTATACAAGGCAGGGGAAACACTGAAGCTTTCTTT. Translating it yields CASSIQGRGNTEAFF.

V and J are TRBV6-5 and TRBJ1-2; the D gene is possibly TRBD1 (5 bases). The CDR3 is made up of 12 amino acids. Trimming took 7 bases from V and 1 from J, leaving 7 bases between them. CDR1 and CDR2 from the germline V gene are MNHEY and SVGAGI. The CDR3 loop is CASTTVNYGYTF. CDR3 sequence (DNA): TGTGCCAGCACGACAGTTAACTATGGCTACACCTTC.

The CDR3, as DNA: TGTGCCAGCAGCCGGGACAGTCAAGAGACCCAGTACTTC. Translating it yields CASSRDSQETQYF. The chain is built from TRBV7-3 and TRBJ2-5; TRBD1 matches 7 bases. CDR1 and CDR2 from the germline V gene are SGHTA and FQGTGA. The CDR3 is made up of 13 amino acids. Trimming took 5 bases from V and 2 from J; bases not matched to a gene: 2.

This rearrangement joins TRBV23-1 to TRBJ1-5; D unclear. TRBV23-1 belongs to the ORF category, with a function that is uncertain. The CDR3 is 15 residues long. V was trimmed by 0 bases and J by 2 bases, leaving 8 bases between them. CDR3 sequence reads: CASSQSGVGNQPQHF. CDR3 coding DNA: TGCGCCAGCAGTCAATCCGGGGTAGGCAATCAGCCCCAGCATTTT.

The chain joins TRBV27 to TRBJ1-2; maybe TRBD1 (5 bases). Germline CDR1 is MNHEY and CDR2 is SMNVEV (reference sequence). V was clipped by 6 bases and J by 4 bases, with 12 bases between them. This CDR3 spans 13 amino acids. The CDR3 loop is CASRGGVVYGYTF. CDR3 in DNA: TGTGCCAGCAGGGGAGGGGTGGTCTATGGCTACACCTTC.

This sequence joins TRBV27 and TRBJ1-2; 7 nucleotides agree with TRBD1. V dropped 6 bases and J dropped 4; count of bases not matched to a gene: 11. Germline V CDR1 and CDR2: MNHEY, SMNVEV (reference sequence). This CDR3 is 15 amino acids long. The CDR3 DNA reads TGTGCCAGCAGAAACGCTGGAGGGGGCGCCTATGGCTACACCTTC. Its protein is CASRNAGGGAYGYTF.

The V call is TRBV6-1, the J call TRBJ1-1; D call uncertain. Germline V gives CDR1 MNHNS, CDR2 SASEGT. V was trimmed by 5 bases and J by 5 bases, leaving 12 bases between them. CDR3 length: 13 residues. In DNA, the CDR3 is TGTGCCAGCAGTATCCGGGATTTAACTGAAGCTTTCTTT. It yields the protein CASSIRDLTEAFF.

V gene TRBV2 combines with J gene TRBJ1-1, with a weak D call TRBD1 (5 bases). Looked up from germline, CDR1 is SNHLY and CDR2 is FYNNEI. The CDR3 runs 15 residues. The V and J ends lost 9 bases and 5 bases respectively, with 22 bases between them. CDR3: CASRGGRVGWTEAFF. For the CDR3, the DNA is TGTGCCAGTCGGGGGGGAAGGGTCGGGTGGACTGAAGCTTTCTTT. The variable domain in full, completed from reference TRBV2 and TRBJ1-1, reads EPEVTQTPSHQVTQMGQEVILRCVPISNHLYFYWYRQILGQKVEFLVSFYNNEISEKSEIFDDQFSVERPDGSNFTLKIRSTKLEDSAMYFCASRGGRVGWTEAFFGQGTRLTVV.

The chain couples TRBV5-1 to TRBJ1-6; D gene unclear. The germline V gene has CDR1 SGHRS and CDR2 YFSETQ. This CDR3 region has 14 residues. V lost 2 bases to trimming and J lost 9 bases, with 12 bases between them. In nucleotides, the CDR3 is TGCGCCAGCAGCTTAACGCCCCCAGGTTCACCCCTCCACTTT. This gives the protein CASSLTPPGSPLHF.

The V gene is TRBV5-4, the J gene TRBJ2-2; unclear D gene. Between the trimmed V and J ends, which lost 7 bases and 5 bases, there was a span of 12 bases. The CDR3 is 13 amino acids. Per germline, CDR1 SGHNT and CDR2 YYREEE (reference sequence). Here the CDR3 reads CASAVRFTGELFF. CDR3 DNA sequence: TGTGCCAGCGCAGTCAGGTTTACCGGGGAGCTGTTTTTT. Drawing the rest from reference TRBV5-4 and TRBJ2-2, the complete variable domain is ETGVTQSPTHLIKTRGQQVTLRCSSQSGHNTVSWYQQALGQGPQFIFQYYREEENGRGNFPPRFSGLQFPNYSSELNVNALELDDSALYLCASAVRFTGELFFGEGSRLTVL.